This TCR beta chain was captured by sequencing in a study of CD8+CD57+ T cells in acquired aplastic anemia. This clonotype was counted between two and nine times. A much bigger clone sits one base away, suggesting this may be a read error. J gave up 2 bases and V 7 bases, and 10 bases lay outside the gene matches. The CDR3 contains 15 residues. Per the germline V gene, CDR1 is SGHRS and CDR2 is YFSETQ. By flow cytometry, patients selected for sequencing had shown an expansion of CD8+CD57+ cells. Genomic DNA provided the template from which TCR beta VDJ and CDR3 profiles were obtained. TCRdb ran MiXCR on the reads and lists one entry per CDR3 protein. The table lists around 170,000 distinct CDR3 sequences, around half of them singletons.

Sequencing input: sorted CD4+, CD8+, or CD8+CD57+ T cells (not recorded which) from PBMCs. This chain links TRBV5-1 with TRBJ2-3, with 7 bases aligning to TRBD2. The receptor was derived from a human donor with aplastic anemia. CDR3 nucleotides: TGCGCCAGCGGCTCTACGACTAGCTCCACAGATACGCAGTATTTT. This encodes CASGSTTSSTDTQYF.